Listed below are T cell receptor beta chains from one sample, sequenced in a study of tissue T cells after allogeneic stem cell transplantation. Profiling relied on immunoSEQ multiplex PCR, and the TCRdb table lists in-frame clones only, not all of them. The sample consists of several thousand clones, 59% of them appearing once. The sample consisted of tissue from the jejunum, taken at autopsy. The receptor set was obtained from a male donor at least 60 years old with lung cancer. The CDR3 runs from the conserved cysteine through the conserved F or W. Fields, in order: CDR3 protein, J gene, V gene.

CDR3aa: CASSSQGHNSPLHF
j_gene: TRBJ1-6
v_gene: TRBV5-1

CDR3aa: CASSPRTANSPLHF
j_gene: TRBJ1-6
v_gene: TRBV9

CDR3aa: CASSLLVAYEQYF
j_gene: TRBJ2-7
v_gene: TRBV11-2

CDR3aa: CASSPGQIQVAEAFF
j_gene: TRBJ1-1
v_gene: TRBV3-1/TRBV3-2

CDR3aa: CASSEGLWNTGELFF
j_gene: TRBJ2-2
v_gene: TRBV7-9

CDR3aa: CASSQGSIGADTQYF
j_gene: TRBJ2-3
v_gene: TRBV4-3

CDR3aa: CASARIRGRKETQYF
j_gene: TRBJ2-5
v_gene: TRBV25-1

CDR3aa: CASSFPLAGDPNEQFF
j_gene: TRBJ2-1
v_gene: TRBV5-1

CDR3aa: CASSKGWPYEQYF
j_gene: TRBJ2-7
v_gene: TRBV21-1

CDR3aa: CASSLFRGGTEAFF
j_gene: TRBJ1-1
v_gene: TRBV2

CDR3aa: CASSLAPEAGYTF
j_gene: TRBJ1-2
v_gene: TRBV5-1

CDR3aa: CASPRDRRRQPQHF
j_gene: TRBJ1-5
v_gene: TRBV6-5

CDR3aa: CAWNPSGFTEAFF
j_gene: TRBJ1-1
v_gene: TRBV30

CDR3aa: CASSQGNRVTNEQYF
j_gene: TRBJ2-7
v_gene: TRBV14

CDR3aa: CSASGGGAIDTQYF
j_gene: TRBJ2-3
v_gene: TRBV20-1

CDR3aa: CASSTGSGNTIYF
j_gene: TRBJ1-3
v_gene: TRBV19

CDR3aa: CASSRRTGGAETQYF
j_gene: TRBJ2-5
v_gene: TRBV7-2

CDR3aa: CATSQGQATSTDTQYF
j_gene: TRBJ2-3
v_gene: TRBV24-1

CDR3aa: CASSLRTDTQYF
j_gene: TRBJ2-3
v_gene: TRBV6-6

CDR3aa: CASSSQPNTEAFF
j_gene: TRBJ1-1
v_gene: TRBV19

CDR3aa: CASSGALARAKNIQYF
j_gene: TRBJ2-4
v_gene: TRBV7-2

CDR3aa: CASSLGPGRPLGEQYF
j_gene: TRBJ2-7
v_gene: TRBV7-2

CDR3aa: CASPSSGGVNTGELFF
j_gene: TRBJ2-2
v_gene: TRBV7-2

CDR3aa: CASSVGTVNYEQYF
j_gene: TRBJ2-7
v_gene: TRBV9

CDR3aa: CASSEAGRGYGYTF
j_gene: TRBJ1-2
v_gene: TRBV2

CDR3aa: CASSLDSRRVGEQFF
j_gene: TRBJ2-1
v_gene: TRBV11-3

CDR3aa: CATSATAIRNEQYF
j_gene: TRBJ2-7
v_gene: TRBV24-1

CDR3aa: CASSLPYSRGSYNSPLHF
j_gene: TRBJ1-6
v_gene: TRBV7-2

CDR3aa: CASSSGQAWNQPQHF
j_gene: TRBJ1-5
v_gene: TRBV2

CDR3aa: CASSLRSGSGTDTQYF
j_gene: TRBJ2-3
v_gene: TRBV7-2

CDR3aa: CASSQDRSGANSYEQYF
j_gene: TRBJ2-7
v_gene: TRBV4-2

CDR3aa: CASSWVVDTGELFF
j_gene: TRBJ2-2
v_gene: TRBV5-5

CDR3aa: CATSSSRGQGGVSPLHF
j_gene: TRBJ1-6
v_gene: TRBV15

CDR3aa: CASSRRTLATNEKLFF
j_gene: TRBJ1-4
v_gene: TRBV16

CDR3aa: CASSFPSGMSDTQYF
j_gene: TRBJ2-3
v_gene: TRBV7-2

CDR3aa: CASSVVAGGEETQYF
j_gene: TRBJ2-5
v_gene: TRBV9

CDR3aa: CASSLKGITDTQYF
j_gene: TRBJ2-3
v_gene: TRBV7-3

CDR3aa: CASSNRDRRLYGYTF
j_gene: TRBJ1-2
v_gene: TRBV21-1

CDR3aa: CASSRPTATISTLTQYF
j_gene: TRBJ2-5
v_gene: TRBV5-8

CDR3aa: CASLGHTTNTGELFF
j_gene: TRBJ2-2
v_gene: TRBV19

CDR3aa: CASKRQEGPYEQYF
j_gene: TRBJ2-7
v_gene: TRBV5-1

CDR3aa: CASSYYRGDYGYTF
j_gene: TRBJ1-2
v_gene: TRBV6-5

CDR3aa: CASSDSEATGELFF
j_gene: TRBJ2-2
v_gene: TRBV25-1

CDR3aa: CASSPREGESYEQYF
j_gene: TRBJ2-7
v_gene: TRBV18

CDR3aa: CASSVGQESYGYTF
j_gene: TRBJ1-2
v_gene: TRBV2

CDR3aa: CASSGTLSEAFF
j_gene: TRBJ1-1
v_gene: TRBV21-1

CDR3aa: CASSPPSRGTGEQYF
j_gene: TRBJ2-7
v_gene: TRBV18

CDR3aa: CASSLPQGIGEAFF
j_gene: TRBJ1-1
v_gene: TRBV19

CDR3aa: CASSRDDYGYTF
j_gene: TRBJ1-2
v_gene: TRBV5-1

CDR3aa: CASSQDSASGRSEQYF
j_gene: TRBJ2-7
v_gene: TRBV4-2

CDR3aa: CASRDRAIPNEKLFF
j_gene: TRBJ1-4
v_gene: TRBV2

CDR3aa: CASSLQGSSYNEQFF
j_gene: TRBJ2-1
v_gene: TRBV6-1

CDR3aa: CASSLGQGDGYTF
j_gene: TRBJ1-2
v_gene: TRBV5-1